The entry below gives a single T cell receptor beta chain sequence along with its context. The data belong to a study of blood T cell repertoires in COVID-19. Across the study: T cells, B-cell-depleted T cells, or PBMCs supplied cDNA or gDNA.

As handled by the study authors: Counts of nucleated cells, estimated from reference gene primer amplification, were obtained. TCRdb's table, derived via immunoSEQ multiplex PCR, lists solely in-frame clones and lacks some. V and J calls plus clone size are reproduced from that table; the DNA served to infer D and trimming. The data show 79,000 or so clones, 80% to 90% seen once. The receptor's source is a man in his 60s with COVID-19, enrolled during active disease. The sequenced sample was peripheral blood.

For the CDR3, the DNA is TGTGCCAGCAGTACCCTTGGACTAGCGGGGATGCAGTTCTTC. It codes for CASSTLGLAGMQFF. V and J are TRBV6-5 and TRBJ2-1, with 12 bases aligning to TRBD2. This CDR3 is built from 14 residues. Germline loops: CDR1 MNHEY, CDR2 SVGAGI. With V trimmed by 5 bases and J by 12 bases, 8 bases remained unmatched.